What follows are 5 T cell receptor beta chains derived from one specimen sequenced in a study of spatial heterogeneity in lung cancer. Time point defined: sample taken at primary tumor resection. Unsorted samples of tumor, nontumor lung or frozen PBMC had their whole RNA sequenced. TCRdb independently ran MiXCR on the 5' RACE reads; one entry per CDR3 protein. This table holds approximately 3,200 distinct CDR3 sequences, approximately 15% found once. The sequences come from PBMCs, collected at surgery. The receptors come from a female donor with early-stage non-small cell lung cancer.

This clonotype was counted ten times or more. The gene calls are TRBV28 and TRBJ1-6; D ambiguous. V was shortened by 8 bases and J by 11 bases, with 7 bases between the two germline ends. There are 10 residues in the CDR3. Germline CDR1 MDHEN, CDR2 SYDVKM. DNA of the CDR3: TGTGCCAGCGGCCACCCACCCCTCCACTTT. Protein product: CASGHPPLHF.

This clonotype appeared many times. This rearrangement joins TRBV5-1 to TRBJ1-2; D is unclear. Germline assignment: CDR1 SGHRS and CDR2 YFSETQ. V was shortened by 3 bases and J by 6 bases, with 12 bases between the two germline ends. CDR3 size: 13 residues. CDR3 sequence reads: CASSYRESNGYTF. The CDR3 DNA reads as TGCGCCAGCAGCTATCGTGAGTCGAATGGCTACACCTTC.

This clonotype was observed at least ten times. CDR3 nucleotide sequence: TGTGCCAGACAAAGGGGGACAATGTCCTACGAGCAGTACTTC. Residues: CARQRGTMSYEQYF. The chain recombines TRBV2 with TRBJ2-7; TRBD1 is a possible D gene (6 bases). The CDR3 totals 14 residues. CDR1 and CDR2 from the germline V gene are SNHLY and FYNNEI. V gave up 9 bases and J gave up 1 base, with 16 bases separating them.

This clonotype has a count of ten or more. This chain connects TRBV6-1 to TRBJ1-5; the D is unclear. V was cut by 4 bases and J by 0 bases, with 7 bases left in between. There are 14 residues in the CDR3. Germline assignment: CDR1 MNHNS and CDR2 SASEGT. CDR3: CASSGINSNQPQHF. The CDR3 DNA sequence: TGTGCCAGCAGTGGGATAAATAGCAATCAGCCCCAGCATTTT.

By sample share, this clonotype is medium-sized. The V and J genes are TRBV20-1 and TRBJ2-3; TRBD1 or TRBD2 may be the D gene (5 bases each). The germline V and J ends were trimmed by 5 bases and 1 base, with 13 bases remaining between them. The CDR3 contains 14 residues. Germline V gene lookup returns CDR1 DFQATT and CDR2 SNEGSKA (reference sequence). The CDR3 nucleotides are TGCAGTGCTGTCCCCGGGGCTGGCACAGATACGCAGTATTTT. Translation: CSAVPGAGTDTQYF.